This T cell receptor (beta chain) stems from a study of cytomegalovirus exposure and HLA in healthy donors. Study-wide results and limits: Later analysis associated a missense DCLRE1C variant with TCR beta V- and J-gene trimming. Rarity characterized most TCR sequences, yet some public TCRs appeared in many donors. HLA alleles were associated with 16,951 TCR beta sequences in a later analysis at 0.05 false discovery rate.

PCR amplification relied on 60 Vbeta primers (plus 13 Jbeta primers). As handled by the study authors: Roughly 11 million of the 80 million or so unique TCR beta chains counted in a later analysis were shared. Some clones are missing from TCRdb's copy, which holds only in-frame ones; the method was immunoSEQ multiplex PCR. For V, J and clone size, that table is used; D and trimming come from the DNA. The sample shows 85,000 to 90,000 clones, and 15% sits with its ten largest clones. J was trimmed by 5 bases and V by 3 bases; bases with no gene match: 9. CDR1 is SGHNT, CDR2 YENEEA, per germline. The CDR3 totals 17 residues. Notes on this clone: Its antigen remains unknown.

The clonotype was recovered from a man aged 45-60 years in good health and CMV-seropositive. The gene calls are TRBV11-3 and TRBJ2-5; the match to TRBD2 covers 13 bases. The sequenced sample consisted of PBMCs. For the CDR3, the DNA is TGTGCCAGCAGCTTCGGACTAGCGGGGGCCTGGGGGGAGACCCAGTACTTC. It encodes CASSFGLAGAWGETQYF.